These 18 T cell receptor beta chains share one sample of origin, sequenced in a study of blood T cell repertoires in COVID-19. The assay was immunoSEQ multiplex PCR, and TCRdb's table has in-frame clones only and misses some. The table lists about 200,000 clones, approximately 82% of them singletons. Sequenced input: PBMCs or T cells enriched from blood (not recorded which). The receptors originated from a middle-aged man who had recovered from COVID-19.

The chain employs TRBV11-3 and TRBJ2-2; TRBD2 agrees at 11 bases. Germline-derived CDR1 and CDR2 are SGHNT and YENEEA. Trimming removed 5 bases from V and 7 bases from J; junction bases left unmatched: 3. CDR3 length: 14 amino acids. CDR3 loop: CASSPGLAGGELFF. CDR3 DNA sequence: TGTGCCAGCAGCCCCGGACTAGCGGGCGGGGAGCTGTTTTTT.

V and J are TRBV23-1 and TRBJ1-5; 8 bases line up with TRBD1. TRBV23-1 is classed as an ORF, of uncertain function. V lost 11 bases and J lost 7; bases outside the gene matches: 7. The CDR3 runs 12 residues. The CDR3 DNA is TGCGCCGGACAGGGAGCGCGGCAGCCCCAGCATTTT. Protein: CAGQGARQPQHF.

The CDR3 DNA follows: TGTGCCAGCAGCTTAGTCGCGGATCAGCCCCAGCATTTT. It encodes CASSLVADQPQHF. The genes are TRBV7-2 and TRBJ1-5; D ambiguous. Germline V CDR1 and CDR2: SGHTA, FQGNSA. CDR3 length equals 13 residues. V dropped 1 base and J dropped 5 bases, with 6 bases sitting between them. The variable domain in full, with the rest retrieved from reference TRBV7-2 and TRBJ1-5, is GAGVSQSPSNKVTEKGKDVELRCDPISGHTALYWYRQSLGQGLEFLIYFQGNSAPDKSGLPSDRFSAERTGGSVSTLTIQRTQQEDSAVYLCASSLVADQPQHFGDGTRLSIL.

This chain connects TRBV7-3 to TRBJ2-1, with a possible D match to TRBD2 (6 bases). There are 14 residues in the CDR3. Germline assignment: CDR1 SGHTA and CDR2 FQGTGA. V was cut by 5 bases and J by 8 bases, with 16 bases left in between. CDR3 in DNA: TGTGCCAGCAGCCCCACTAGCCAAAAGGATGAGCAGTTCTTC. It specifies CASSPTSQKDEQFF.

This clone was detected a few times. This same CDR3 is encoded by further DNA sequences in the sample. The chain links TRBV3-1 (or the pseudogene TRBV3-2) to TRBJ2-7; the match to TRBD1 covers 7 bases. Germline CDR1 reads LGHDT; CDR2 reads YNNKEL (reference sequence). The CDR3 is 14 residues long. The V gene end was trimmed by 1 base and the J gene end by 3 bases; junction bases not matched to a gene: 3. The CDR3 is CASSQGYRGYEQYF. The CDR3 DNA sequence: TGTGCCAGCAGCCAAGGATACAGGGGCTACGAGCAGTACTTC.

V and J are TRBV3-1 (or the pseudogene TRBV3-2) and TRBJ1-2, with D perhaps TRBD1 (6 bases). This CDR3 contains 14 residues. V lost 4 bases and J 7 bases, leaving 16 bases between the germline ends. Germline assignment: CDR1 LGHDT and CDR2 YNNKEL (reference sequence). The CDR3 bases are TGTGCCAGCAGCCTAGGACAGATGCCTCTTGGCTACACCTTC. Amino acid sequence: CASSLGQMPLGYTF.

The chain recombines TRBV7-6 with TRBJ2-3; 8 bases map to TRBD2. After removal of 1 base from V and 2 bases from J, the junction contained 5 bases not matched to a gene. Germline loops: CDR1 SGHVS, CDR2 FNYEAQ. The CDR3 length is 16 residues. The CDR3 here is CASSLGAAGVTDTQYF. The CDR3 DNA is TGTGCCAGCAGCTTAGGGGCAGCGGGGGTCACAGATACGCAGTATTTT.

The rearrangement joins TRBV7-2 to TRBJ1-3; TRBD1 matches 8 bases. CDR3 length: 18 amino acids. Germline V CDR1 and CDR2: SGHTA, FQGNSA. J gave up 4 bases and V 3 bases, and 14 bases lay outside the gene matches. Here the CDR3 DNA reads TGTGCCAGCAGCTTCCTCGGGGGACAGGATATCGGGGGAAACACCATATATTTT. Translated, it gives CASSFLGGQDIGGNTIYF.

Only a few counts were recorded for this clone. The chain employs TRBV6-5 and TRBJ1-2; 7 bases map to TRBD1. There are 15 residues in the CDR3. From germline, CDR1 is MNHEY and CDR2 SVGAGI. V gave up 0 bases and J gave up 10 bases; unmatched junction bases: 11. DNA of the CDR3: TGTGCCAGCAGTTACTCGCGGGGTAGGACAGGAGACTACACCTTC. The encoded protein is CASSYSRGRTGDYTF.

The CDR3 DNA is TGTGCCAGTAGTTACAGCGGGAGAAGTACCGGGGAGCTGTTTTTT. This translates into CASSYSGRSTGELFF. The chain joins TRBV19 to TRBJ2-2; 8 bases are shared with TRBD2. The CDR3 contains 15 residues. After removal of 5 bases from V and 5 bases from J, the junction contained 7 bases not matched to a gene. Germline V lookup: CDR1 LNHDA, CDR2 SQIVND (reference sequence).

The chain joins TRBV29-1 to TRBJ1-4, with D possibly TRBD1 on 5 matching bases. Trimming took 7 bases from V and 8 from J, leaving 17 bases between them. This CDR3 has 13 amino acids. Germline V gene data show CDR1 as SQVTM and CDR2 as ANQGSEA. The CDR3 nucleotides are TGCAGCGCATCACCCGGACCAGGGGAAAAACTGTTTTTT. Protein: CSASPGPGEKLFF.

The chain combines TRBV9 with TRBJ2-5; 13 nucleotides align to TRBD2. CDR3 length equals 16 residues. V was clipped by 6 bases and J by 6 bases; unmatched bases: 11. Germline CDR1 reads SGDLS; CDR2 reads YYNGEE. The CDR3 bases are TGTGCCAGCACCCCGACTAGCGGGGGGAGTGTACAGACCCAGTACTTC. Its protein product is CASTPTSGGSVQTQYF.

V is TRBV3-1 (or the pseudogene TRBV3-2) and J is TRBJ2-7; 13 bases fit TRBD2. The CDR3 loop spans 14 amino acids. Germline assignment: CDR1 LGHDT and CDR2 YNNKEL (reference sequence). V was clipped by 6 bases and J by 4 bases; unmatched bases: 3. CDR3 region: CASRRTSGGYEQYF. The CDR3 coding sequence is TGTGCCAGCAGAAGGACTAGCGGGGGATACGAGCAGTACTTC.

The rearrangement joins TRBV6-5 to TRBJ2-5, with 9 positions matching TRBD2. J was trimmed by 5 bases and V by 2 bases; bases with no gene match: 3. The CDR3 runs 14 residues. Per the germline V gene, CDR1 is MNHEY and CDR2 is SVGAGI. This CDR3 is CASSYASGDETQYF. The CDR3 DNA sequence: TGTGCCAGCAGTTACGCTAGCGGGGACGAGACCCAGTACTTC.

V gene TRBV4-2 combines with J gene TRBJ2-3, with TRBD2 matching 9 bases. This CDR3 contains 16 residues. The ends lost 3 bases at V and 1 base at J; junction bases unmatched: 5. The germline V gene has CDR1 LGHNA and CDR2 YNFKEQ. The CDR3 coding sequence is TGTGCCAGCAGCCAGGTTAGCGGGGGAGGCACAGATACGCAGTATTTT. This encodes CASSQVSGGGTDTQYF.

This clone was observed once. The chain is built from TRBV10-3 and TRBJ2-7; 10 positions match TRBD1. The V segment lost 0 bases and the J segment 5 bases; nucleotides outside the gene matches: 7. CDR1 ENHRY and CDR2 SYGVKD come from the germline V gene. The CDR3 extends over 16 amino acids. This chain's CDR3 is CAISESGTGVIDEQYF. The CDR3 nucleotides are TGTGCCATCAGTGAGTCGGGGACAGGGGTAATCGACGAGCAGTACTTC.

The V gene is TRBV4-1, the J gene TRBJ1-1; 8 positions match TRBD1. CDR3 size: 16 residues. Trimming removed 3 bases from V and 4 bases from J; junction bases left unmatched: 10. The V gene's germline CDR1 is MGHRA and CDR2 YSYEKL. CDR3 bases: TGCGCCAGCAGCCAGGGGACAGGACGAGGGAGCACTGAAGCTTTCTTT. Amino acid sequence: CASSQGTGRGSTEAFF.

This clone was detected only a few times. The V call is TRBV28, the J call TRBJ1-2, with 8 bases lining up with TRBD1. The germline V gene has CDR1 MDHEN and CDR2 SYDVKM. Losses at the gene ends were 2 bases for V and 8 bases for J; bases not matched to a gene: 4. This CDR3 is 13 amino acids long. The CDR3 reads CASSLGTGLGYTF. CDR3 bases: TGTGCCAGCAGTTTAGGGACAGGCCTCGGCTACACCTTC.